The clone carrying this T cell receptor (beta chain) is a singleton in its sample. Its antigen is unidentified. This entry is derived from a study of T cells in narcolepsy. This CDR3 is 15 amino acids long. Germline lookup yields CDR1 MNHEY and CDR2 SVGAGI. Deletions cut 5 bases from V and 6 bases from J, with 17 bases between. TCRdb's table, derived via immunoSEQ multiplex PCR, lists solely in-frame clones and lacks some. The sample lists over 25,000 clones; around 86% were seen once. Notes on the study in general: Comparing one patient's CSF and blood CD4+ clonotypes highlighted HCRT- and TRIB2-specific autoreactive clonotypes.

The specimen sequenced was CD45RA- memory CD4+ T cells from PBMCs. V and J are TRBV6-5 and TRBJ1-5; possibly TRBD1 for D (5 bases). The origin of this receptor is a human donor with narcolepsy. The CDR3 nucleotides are TGTGCCAGCAGTCCAGGGAGGGTCTTAGGTCAGCCCCAGCATTTT. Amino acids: CASSPGRVLGQPQHF.